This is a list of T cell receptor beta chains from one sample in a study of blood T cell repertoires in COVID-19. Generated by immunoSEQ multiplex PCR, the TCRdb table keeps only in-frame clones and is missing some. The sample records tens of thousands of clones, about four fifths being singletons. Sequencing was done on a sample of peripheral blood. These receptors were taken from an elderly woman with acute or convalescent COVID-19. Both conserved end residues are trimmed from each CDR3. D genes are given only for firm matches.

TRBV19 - ASSIGVVAGRNEKLF
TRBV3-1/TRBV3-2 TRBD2 ASSQARTRQETQY
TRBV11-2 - ASSVISDTEAF
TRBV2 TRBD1 ASRAGTGGPGNTIY
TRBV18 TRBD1 ASSPGTGGMIEQY
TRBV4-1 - ASSHLGGVGGYGYT
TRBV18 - ASSPRPGHTNRNQH
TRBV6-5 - ASRQEWRGETQY
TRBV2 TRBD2 ASSSGTSATDTQY
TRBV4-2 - ASSQGGDSGNTIY
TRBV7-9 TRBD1 ASSLTGGAEAF
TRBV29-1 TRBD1 SVQGAGIYEQY
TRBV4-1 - ASSSRGNMNSPLH
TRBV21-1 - ASNGPGNYGYT
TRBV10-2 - ASTVSRAYEQY
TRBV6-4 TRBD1 ASSPGQGNEKLF
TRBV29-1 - SVVEGGLSEQF
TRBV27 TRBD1 ASSLRQGTVHEQY
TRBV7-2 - ASSPSLANTGELF
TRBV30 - AWSGLLSWGYT
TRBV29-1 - SVEDGLGDTEAF
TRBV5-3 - ARSLGQEKRASSSGNTIY
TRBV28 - ASSPHSNQPQH
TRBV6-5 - ASSYSNPGGSEKLF
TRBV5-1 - ASSLGGESGNQPQH
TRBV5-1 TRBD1 ASSFLTGVVDYGYT
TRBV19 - ASSIAAGTDTQY
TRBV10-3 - ATRTETNYGYT
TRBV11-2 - ASSLMSGSDTQY
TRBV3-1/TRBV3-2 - ASCRDTNTEAF
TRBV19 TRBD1 ASSLYTGTGKEKLF
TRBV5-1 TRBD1 ASSLDRGDYEQY
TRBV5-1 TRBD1 ASSFTGDRGNTIY
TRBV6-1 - ASSGRADRGGTDSNQPQH
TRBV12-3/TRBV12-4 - ASSRRSGQPQH
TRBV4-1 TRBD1 ASSQRGQGENYGYT
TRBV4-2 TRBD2 ASSQEAAGGGTGELF
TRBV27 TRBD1 ASTGQGGDGGYT
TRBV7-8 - ASSFAAGSTDTQY
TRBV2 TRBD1 ASSADRGYQETQY
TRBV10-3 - AISDGPSYGYT
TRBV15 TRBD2 ATSRVSGGGQETQY
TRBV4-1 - ASSHGVGVEDTEAF
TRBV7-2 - ASSLALGLNQPQH
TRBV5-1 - ASSLGDSSVHGYT
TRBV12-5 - ASGWLGGYGGELF
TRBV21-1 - ASSKFVRRGTTYEQY
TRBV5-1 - ASSNSGEKLF
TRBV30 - AWDMGISGHTNTGELF
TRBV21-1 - ASSNRGRYYEQY
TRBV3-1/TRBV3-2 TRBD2 ASSPSGGTSYNEQF
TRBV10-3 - AINRSGNTIY
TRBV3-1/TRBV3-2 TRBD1 ASSQEKQGASKAF
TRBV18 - ASSAGVNEQF